One sample yielded the 21 T cell receptor beta chains listed below, sequenced in a study of blood T cell repertoires in COVID-19. Profiled with immunoSEQ multiplex PCR; TCRdb holds only in-frame clones, not every one. The sample lists some 70,000 clones; over 70% were seen once. Sequences were obtained from peripheral blood. The receptors stem from a man in his 60s with acute or convalescent COVID-19.

This clone was counted at least ten times. This chain links TRBV10-2 with TRBJ1-2; D not resolved. Trimming stripped 0 bases from V and 4 bases from J, with 12 bases between. This CDR3 has 15 amino acids. Germline CDR1 reads WSHSY; CDR2 reads SAAADI. The DNA for the CDR3 is TGCGCCAGCAGTGAGTCGGCGGAGGAACTCTATGGCTACACCTTC. Its translation is CASSESAEELYGYTF.

This clone has just a few counts. The chain links TRBV7-9 to TRBJ2-3; 7 bases are a match to TRBD2. Unmatched junction bases numbered 16, after V lost 4 bases and J lost 0 bases. Germline V CDR1 and CDR2: SEHNR, FQNEAQ (reference sequence). The CDR3 is 19 residues long. CDR3 sequence (DNA): TGTGCCAGCAGCTCACTAGGGAGCGGGACTGATGCGAGCACAGATACGCAGTATTTT. Encoded protein: CASSSLGSGTDASTDTQYF.

The chain joins TRBV27 to TRBJ1-1; TRBD1 might be the D (5 bases). Germline V lookup: CDR1 MNHEY, CDR2 SMNVEV (reference sequence). Trimming pared 2 bases from V and 1 base from J, leaving 5 bases between. The CDR3 is made up of 13 amino acids. CDR3 nucleotide sequence: TGTGCCAGCAGTTTAGGACAGAACACTGAAGCTTTCTTT. This sequence encodes CASSLGQNTEAFF.

V is TRBV6-4 and J is TRBJ2-2; perhaps TRBD2 as D (5 bases). The CDR3 contains 13 residues. Germline values: CDR1 MRHNA, CDR2 SNTAGT. V shed 3 bases and J shed 3 bases, with 5 bases lying between them. CDR3 nucleotides: TGTGCCAGCAGTGAGCGGGACACCGGGGAGCTGTTTTTT. Amino acids: CASSERDTGELFF.

This chain uses TRBV2 with TRBJ2-7; a possible D gene is TRBD2 (7 bases). The CDR3 spans 15 residues. V was trimmed by 6 bases and J by 6 bases, leaving 21 bases between them. Germline assignment: CDR1 SNHLY and CDR2 FYNNEI. CDR3 nucleotides: TGTGCCAGCAGCTTAGATGTCGGGGGGCCCGGCGAGCAGTACTTC. Its translation: CASSLDVGGPGEQYF.

This sequence joins TRBV4-2 and TRBJ2-1; 15 bases fit TRBD2. The CDR3 spans 18 residues. V shed 1 base and J 6 bases; nucleotides not matched to a gene: 7. Germline-derived CDR1 and CDR2 are LGHNA and YNFKEQ. CDR3 bases: TGTGCCAGCAGCCAAGTGGGACTAGCGGGGGGAAGCGCCAATGAGCAGTTCTTC. Protein product: CASSQVGLAGGSANEQFF.

This clone has more than one count but fewer than ten. V and J are TRBV10-1 and TRBJ2-3, with a weak D call TRBD2 (5 bases). V was trimmed by 3 bases and J by 5 bases, leaving 21 bases between them. Germline CDR1 WNHNN, CDR2 SYGVQD (reference sequence). This CDR3 has 17 residues. The DNA of the CDR3 is TGCGCCAGCAGTGACAGCGGAGGAGCGGTGGGGAAAGATACGCAGTATTTT. Its translation: CASSDSGGAVGKDTQYF.

V and J are TRBV19 and TRBJ2-7; D remains unclear. The germline V gene has CDR1 LNHDA and CDR2 SQIVND (reference sequence). This CDR3 is built from 12 residues. The V end was cut by 3 bases, the J end by 3 bases, with 6 bases between. As DNA, the CDR3 is TGTGCCAGTAGTATTCGCAGCTACGAGCAGTACGTC. It specifies CASSIRSYEQYV.

In this sample, this clone turned up a few times. The gene calls are TRBV7-2 and TRBJ1-1, with TRBD1 matching 10 bases. Germline V lookup: CDR1 SGHTA, CDR2 FQGNSA. The ends lost 4 bases at V and 5 bases at J; junction bases unmatched: 7. The CDR3 totals 15 residues. CDR3 protein: CASSSTGGRLTEAFF. The CDR3 region has the DNA TGTGCCAGCAGCTCGACAGGGGGCAGATTGACTGAAGCTTTCTTT.

The chain joins TRBV12-3 or TRBV12-4 to TRBJ1-2; the D is unclear. CDR3 length: 12 residues. V gave up 6 bases and J gave up 2 bases, with 7 bases separating them. CDR3 in amino acids: CASSRGNYGYTF. CDR3 DNA: TGTGCCAGCAGCCGGGGAAACTATGGCTACACCTTC.

The chain is built from TRBV7-2 and TRBJ2-1, with 8 bases aligning to TRBD1. The CDR3 spans 12 residues. V lost 3 bases and J lost 14; bases outside the gene matches: 6. Germline-derived CDR1 and CDR2 are SGHTA and FQGNSA. CDR3 in amino acids: CASSLAGGVEFF. Written as DNA, the CDR3 is TGTGCCAGCAGCTTGGCAGGGGGCGTTGAGTTCTTC.

The chain couples TRBV27 to TRBJ1-1; D is perhaps TRBD1 (6 bases). The CDR3 is 17 amino acids. The V end was cut by 4 bases, the J end by 3 bases, with 21 bases between. Germline-derived CDR1 and CDR2 are MNHEY and SMNVEV (reference sequence). CDR3 sequence: CASSSYILRGTDTEAFF. DNA for the CDR3: TGTGCCAGCAGTTCGTACATCCTCAGGGGAACGGACACTGAAGCTTTCTTT.

The chain couples TRBV6-5 to TRBJ2-7; 11 bases agree with TRBD2. This CDR3 comprises 14 residues. Germline-derived CDR1 and CDR2 are MNHEY and SVGAGI. V lost 2 bases to trimming and J lost 3 bases; unmatched junction nucleotides: 0. CDR3 nucleotides: TGTGCCAGCAGTTACCTAGCGGGGGGCTACGAGCAGTACTTC. Translation: CASSYLAGGYEQYF.

This chain uses TRBV11-3 with TRBJ1-1; D remains unclear. The CDR3 sequence is 12 residues long. The germline V gene encodes CDR1 SGHNT and CDR2 YENEEA. The V end was cut by 3 bases, the J end by 3 bases, with 5 bases between. CDR3 loop: CASSFGDTEAFF. Here the CDR3 DNA reads TGTGCCAGCAGCTTCGGGGACACTGAAGCTTTCTTT.

J is TRBJ2-2 and V is TRBV5-1; D is perhaps TRBD2 (6 bases). The CDR3 sequence is 15 residues long. Germline assignment: CDR1 SGHRS and CDR2 YFSETQ. The ends were cut back, 4 bases at V and 7 bases at J, with 17 bases in the middle. As DNA, the CDR3 is TGCGCCAGCAGCCTCGAAGGTCGGGGGAGCGGGGAGCTGTTTTTT. Translated: CASSLEGRGSGELFF.

CDR3 in amino acids: CASSLVSGIVKETQYF. The DNA for the CDR3 is TGCGCCAGCAGCTTGGTCTCCGGGATCGTCAAAGAGACCCAGTACTTC. J is TRBJ2-5 and V is TRBV5-1, with D possibly being TRBD2 (5 bases). The V and J ends lost 0 bases and 3 bases respectively, with 15 bases between them. The germline gives CDR1 SGHRS, CDR2 YFSETQ. The CDR3 length is 16 residues. The whole variable domain, remainder taken from reference TRBV5-1 and TRBJ2-5, is KAGVTQTPRYLIKTRGQQVTLSCSPISGHRSVSWYQQTPGQGLQFLFEYFSETQRNKGNFPGRFSGRQFSNSRSEMNVSTLELGDSALYLCASSLVSGIVKETQYFGPGTRLLVL.

The rearrangement uses TRBV28 and TRBJ2-3, with TRBD1 matching over 7 bases. In germline, CDR1 is MDHEN, CDR2 SYDVKM. V lost 6 bases and J lost 1; bases outside the gene matches: 4. CDR3 length: 14 amino acids. The DNA for the CDR3 is TGTGCCAGCAGGAGACAGGGTGGCACAGATACGCAGTATTTT. Translation gives CASRRQGGTDTQYF.

J is TRBJ1-4 and V is TRBV7-6; 10 nucleotides agree with TRBD1. The CDR3 extends over 16 amino acids. Per germline, CDR1 SGHVS and CDR2 FNYEAQ. Trimming at V came to 5 bases and at J to 4 bases, leaving 7 bases not matched to a gene. The CDR3 nucleotides are TGTGCCAGCAGCAAAAGACAGGGGGCAAATAATGAAAAACTGTTTTTT. This encodes CASSKRQGANNEKLFF.

This clone occurred a few times. J is TRBJ2-2 and V is TRBV11-1; D possibly corresponds to TRBD1 (6 bases). Trimming removed 4 bases at V and 13 bases at J, with 16 bases between. This CDR3 is built from 13 residues. The germline CDR1 and CDR2 sequences are SGHAT and FQDESV (reference sequence). The CDR3 nucleotides are TGTGCCAGCAGCTCGCAACAGGGCTGGAGGCTGTTTTTT. Translating gives CASSSQQGWRLFF.

Remarks on this clone: An end of the junction does not agree with germline; a read error may underlie this. The same CDR3 also results from other DNA sequences found in this sample. The rearrangement links TRBV11-2 to TRBJ2-1; the match to TRBD2 covers 10 bases. This CDR3 has 15 amino acids. From germline, CDR1 is SGHAT and CDR2 FQNNGV. CDR3 DNA sequence: TGCGCCAGCAGACCAAGCGGGGGGGCGGGCAATGAGCAGTTCTTC. This encodes CASRPSGGAGNEQFF.

The chain carries TRBV6-1 and TRBJ1-6; D ambiguous. Trimming shortened V by 2 bases and J by 0 bases, and 14 bases separated the two germline ends. The CDR3 length is 18 residues. Germline CDR1 is MNHNS and CDR2 is SASEGT. CDR3 bases: TGTGCCAGCAGTGAAATGGTACCCTCGAGCTCCTATAATTCACCCCTCCACTTT. Translating gives CASSEMVPSSSYNSPLHF.